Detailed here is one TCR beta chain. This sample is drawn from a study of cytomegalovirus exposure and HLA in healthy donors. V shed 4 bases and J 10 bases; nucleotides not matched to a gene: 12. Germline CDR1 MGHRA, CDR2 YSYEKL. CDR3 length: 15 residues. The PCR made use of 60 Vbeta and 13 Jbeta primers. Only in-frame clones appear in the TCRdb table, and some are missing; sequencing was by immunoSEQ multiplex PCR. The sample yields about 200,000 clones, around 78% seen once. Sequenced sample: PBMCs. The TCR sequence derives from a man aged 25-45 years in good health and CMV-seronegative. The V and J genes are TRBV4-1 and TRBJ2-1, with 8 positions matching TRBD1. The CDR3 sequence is CASSLLTGAFDEQFF. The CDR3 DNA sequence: TGCGCCAGCAGCCTCCTGACAGGGGCTTTCGACGAGCAGTTCTTC.